This entry is about one T cell receptor beta chain. Its target is not known. Germline lookup yields CDR1 SGHAT and CDR2 FQNNGV. Trimming shortened V by 3 bases and J by 5 bases, and 13 bases separated the two germline ends. The CDR3 length is 14 residues. These data are taken from a study of response to subunit inactivated influenza vaccine. Regarding the study as a whole: Researchers suggested that each seasonal influenza vaccination recruits few new T cells.

From the RT-PCR reads, TCRdb called clonotypes with MiXCR, one entry per CDR3 protein. The sample yields just over 300,000 distinct CDR3 sequences, just over 20% seen once. Sequences were derived from PBMCs from blood, sampled around 22 months after vaccination. The TCR comes from a man between 45 and 75 years old who received an inactivated influenza vaccine. This rearrangement joins TRBV11-2 to TRBJ1-1; D might be TRBD1 (6 bases). CDR3 amino acids: CASSFFRGPTEAFF. The CDR3 nucleotides read TGTGCCAGCAGCTTTTTCAGGGGTCCGACTGAAGCTTTCTTT.